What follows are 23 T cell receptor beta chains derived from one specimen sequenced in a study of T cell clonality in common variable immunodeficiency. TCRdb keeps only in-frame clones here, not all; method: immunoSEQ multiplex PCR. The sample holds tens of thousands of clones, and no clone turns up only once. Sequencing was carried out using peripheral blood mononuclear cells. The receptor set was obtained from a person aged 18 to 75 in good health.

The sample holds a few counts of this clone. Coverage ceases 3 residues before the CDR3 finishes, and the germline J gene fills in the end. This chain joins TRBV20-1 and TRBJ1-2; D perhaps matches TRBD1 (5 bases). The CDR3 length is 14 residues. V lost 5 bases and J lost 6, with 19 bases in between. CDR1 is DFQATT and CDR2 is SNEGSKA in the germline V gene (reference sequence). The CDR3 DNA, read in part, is TGCAGTGCTTCCGCGCAGGGAGTAGGGCATGGC. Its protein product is CSASAQGVGHG. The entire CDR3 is CSASAQGVGHGYTF.

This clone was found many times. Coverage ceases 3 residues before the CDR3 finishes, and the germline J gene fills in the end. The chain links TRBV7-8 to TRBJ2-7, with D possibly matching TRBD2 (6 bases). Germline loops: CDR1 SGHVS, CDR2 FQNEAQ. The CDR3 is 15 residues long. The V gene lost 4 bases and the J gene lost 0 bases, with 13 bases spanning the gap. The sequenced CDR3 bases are TGTGCCAGCAGCTCTACCGCGGGGTCCTCCTACGAG. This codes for CASSSTAGSSYE. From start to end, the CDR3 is CASSSTAGSSYEQYF.

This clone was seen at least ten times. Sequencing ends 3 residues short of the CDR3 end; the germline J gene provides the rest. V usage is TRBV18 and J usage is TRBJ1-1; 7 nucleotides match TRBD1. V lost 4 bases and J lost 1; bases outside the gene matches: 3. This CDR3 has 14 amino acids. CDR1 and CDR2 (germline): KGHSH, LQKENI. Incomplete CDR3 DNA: TGTGCCAGCTCACGACAGGGCCCGAACACTGAA. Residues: CASSRQGPNTE. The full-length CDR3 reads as CASSRQGPNTEAFF.

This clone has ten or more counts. The sequenced CDR3 bases are TGTGCCAGCAGCGGCCGACAGGGAGGTAGAGAGCCC. Encoded protein: CASSGRQGGREP. From start to end, the CDR3 is CASSGRQGGREPQHF. The rearrangement uses TRBV7-8 and TRBJ1-5, with 7 positions matching TRBD1. The read ends 3 residues before the CDR3 terminus; that terminus is restored from the germline J gene. CDR3 length: 15 amino acids. V lost 5 bases, J lost 8 bases, and 12 bases stayed unmatched. CDR1 and CDR2 (germline): SGHVS, FQNEAQ.

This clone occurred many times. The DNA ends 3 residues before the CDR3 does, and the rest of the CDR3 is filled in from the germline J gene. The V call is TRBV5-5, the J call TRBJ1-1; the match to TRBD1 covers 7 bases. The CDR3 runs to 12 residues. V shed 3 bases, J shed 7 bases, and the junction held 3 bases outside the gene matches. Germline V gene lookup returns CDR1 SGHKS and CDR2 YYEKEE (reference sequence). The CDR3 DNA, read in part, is TGTGCCAGCAGCTCCCGGGACAGTGAA. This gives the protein CASSSRDSE. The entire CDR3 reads CASSSRDSEAFF.

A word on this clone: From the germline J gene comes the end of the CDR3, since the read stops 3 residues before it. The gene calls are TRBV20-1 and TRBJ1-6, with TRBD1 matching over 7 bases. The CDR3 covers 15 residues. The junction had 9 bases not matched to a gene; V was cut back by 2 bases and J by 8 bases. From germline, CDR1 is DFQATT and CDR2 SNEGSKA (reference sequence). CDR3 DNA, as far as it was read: TGCAGTGCTAGATTTCCGACAGGGCCCTATTCACCC. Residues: CSARFPTGPYSP. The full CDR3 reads CSARFPTGPYSPLHF.

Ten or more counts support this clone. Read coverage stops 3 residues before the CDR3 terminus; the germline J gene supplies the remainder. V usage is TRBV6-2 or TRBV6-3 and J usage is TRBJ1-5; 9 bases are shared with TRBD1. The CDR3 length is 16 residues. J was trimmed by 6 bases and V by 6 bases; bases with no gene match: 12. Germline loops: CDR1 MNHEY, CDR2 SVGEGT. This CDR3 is CASRETGGGLSQPQHF. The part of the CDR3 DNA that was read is TGTGCCAGCAGGGAAACAGGGGGCGGCTTGAGTCAGCCC.

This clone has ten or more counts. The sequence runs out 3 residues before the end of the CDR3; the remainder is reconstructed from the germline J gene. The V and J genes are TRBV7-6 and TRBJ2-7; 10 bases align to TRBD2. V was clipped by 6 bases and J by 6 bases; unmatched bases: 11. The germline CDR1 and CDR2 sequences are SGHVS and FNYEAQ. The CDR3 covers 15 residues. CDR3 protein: CASSFSGGTIAEQYF. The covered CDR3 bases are TGTGCCAGCAGTTTTAGCGGGGGGACTATTGCCGAG.

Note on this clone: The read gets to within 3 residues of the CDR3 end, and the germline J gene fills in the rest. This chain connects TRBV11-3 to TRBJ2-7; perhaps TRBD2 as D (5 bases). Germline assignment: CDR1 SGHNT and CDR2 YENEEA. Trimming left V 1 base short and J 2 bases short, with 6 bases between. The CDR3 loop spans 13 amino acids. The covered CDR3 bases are TGTGCCAGCAGCTTAGCGGGGACCTACGAG. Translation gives CASSLAGTYE. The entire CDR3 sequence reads CASSLAGTYEQYF.

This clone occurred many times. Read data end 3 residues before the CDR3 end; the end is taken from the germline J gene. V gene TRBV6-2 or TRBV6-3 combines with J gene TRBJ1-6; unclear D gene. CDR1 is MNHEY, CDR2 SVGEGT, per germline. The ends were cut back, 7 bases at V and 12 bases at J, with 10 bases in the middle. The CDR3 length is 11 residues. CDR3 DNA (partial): TGTGCCAGCACCCATAGCCGACCC. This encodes CASTHSRP. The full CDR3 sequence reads CASTHSRPLHF.

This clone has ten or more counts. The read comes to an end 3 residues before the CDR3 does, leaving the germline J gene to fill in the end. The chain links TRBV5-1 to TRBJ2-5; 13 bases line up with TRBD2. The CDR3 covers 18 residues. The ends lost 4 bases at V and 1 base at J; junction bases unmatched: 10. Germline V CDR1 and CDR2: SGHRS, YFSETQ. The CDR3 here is CASSPTGTSGDLQETQYF. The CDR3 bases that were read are TGCGCCAGCAGCCCGACCGGGACTAGCGGGGACCTCCAAGAGACC.

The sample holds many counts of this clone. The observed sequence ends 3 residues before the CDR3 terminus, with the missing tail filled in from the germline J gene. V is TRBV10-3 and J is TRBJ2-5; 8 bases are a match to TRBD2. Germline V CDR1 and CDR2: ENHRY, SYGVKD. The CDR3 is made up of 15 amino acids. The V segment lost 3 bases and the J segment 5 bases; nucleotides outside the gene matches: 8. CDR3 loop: CAISDPAGERETQYF. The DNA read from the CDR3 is TGTGCCATCAGTGATCCAGCGGGGGAGCGGGAGACC.

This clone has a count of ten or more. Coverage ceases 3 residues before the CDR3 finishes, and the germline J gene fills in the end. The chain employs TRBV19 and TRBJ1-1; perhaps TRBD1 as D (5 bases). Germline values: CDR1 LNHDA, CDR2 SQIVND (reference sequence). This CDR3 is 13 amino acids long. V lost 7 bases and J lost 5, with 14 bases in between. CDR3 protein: CASNSGGGTEAFF. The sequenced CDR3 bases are TGTGCCAGTAACTCTGGGGGGGGTACTGAA.

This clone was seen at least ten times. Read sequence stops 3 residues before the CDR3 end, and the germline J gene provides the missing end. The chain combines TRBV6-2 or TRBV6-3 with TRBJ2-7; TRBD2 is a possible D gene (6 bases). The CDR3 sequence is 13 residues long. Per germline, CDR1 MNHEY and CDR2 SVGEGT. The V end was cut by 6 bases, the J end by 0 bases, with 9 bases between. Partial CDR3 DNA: TGTGCCAGCAGGGGACTGAGCTCCTACGAG. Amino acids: CASRGLSSYE. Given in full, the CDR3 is CASRGLSSYEQYF.

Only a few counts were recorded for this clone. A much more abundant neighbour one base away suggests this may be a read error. The CDR3: CSATDRDGETQYF. The covered CDR3 bases are TGCAGTGCGACGGACAGGGATGGGGAGACC. This chain joins TRBV20-1 and TRBJ2-5, with 8 bases lining up with TRBD1. Read sequence stops 3 residues before the CDR3 end, and the germline J gene provides the missing end. Unmatched junction bases numbered 8, after V lost 6 bases and J lost 5 bases. The germline V gene encodes CDR1 DFQATT and CDR2 SNEGSKA (reference sequence). CDR3 length equals 13 residues.

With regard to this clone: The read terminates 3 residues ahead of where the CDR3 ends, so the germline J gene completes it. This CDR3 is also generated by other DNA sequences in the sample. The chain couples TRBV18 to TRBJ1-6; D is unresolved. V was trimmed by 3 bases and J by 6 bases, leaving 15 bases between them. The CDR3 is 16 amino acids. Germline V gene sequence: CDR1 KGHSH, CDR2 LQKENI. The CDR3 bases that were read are TGTGCCAGCTCACCGGCGAGGACCGGGGTTAATTCACCC. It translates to CASSPARTGVNSP. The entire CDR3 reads CASSPARTGVNSPLHF.

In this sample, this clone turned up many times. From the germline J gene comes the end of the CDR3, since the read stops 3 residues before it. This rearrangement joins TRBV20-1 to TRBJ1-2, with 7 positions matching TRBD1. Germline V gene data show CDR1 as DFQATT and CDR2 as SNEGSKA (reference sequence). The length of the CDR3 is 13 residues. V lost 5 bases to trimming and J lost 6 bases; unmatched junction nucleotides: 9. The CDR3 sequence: CSAYNRGIDGYTF. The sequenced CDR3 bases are TGCAGTGCTTATAACAGGGGAATCGATGGC.

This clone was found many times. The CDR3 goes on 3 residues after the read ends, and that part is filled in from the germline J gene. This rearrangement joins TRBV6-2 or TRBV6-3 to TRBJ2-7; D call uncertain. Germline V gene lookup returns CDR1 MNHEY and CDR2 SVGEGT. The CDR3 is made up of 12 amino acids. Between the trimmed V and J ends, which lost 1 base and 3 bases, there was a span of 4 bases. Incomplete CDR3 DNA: TGTGCCAGCAGTTACTATTACTACGAG. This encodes CASSYYYYE. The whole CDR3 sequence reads CASSYYYYEQYF.

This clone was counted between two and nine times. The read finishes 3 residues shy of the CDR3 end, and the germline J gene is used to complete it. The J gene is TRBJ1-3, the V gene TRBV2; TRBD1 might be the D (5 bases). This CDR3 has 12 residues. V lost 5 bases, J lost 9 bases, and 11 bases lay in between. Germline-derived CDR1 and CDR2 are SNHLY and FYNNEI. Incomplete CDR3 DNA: TGTGCCAGCAGTTCCAGGGAGACCACC. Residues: CASSSRETT. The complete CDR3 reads CASSSRETTIYF.

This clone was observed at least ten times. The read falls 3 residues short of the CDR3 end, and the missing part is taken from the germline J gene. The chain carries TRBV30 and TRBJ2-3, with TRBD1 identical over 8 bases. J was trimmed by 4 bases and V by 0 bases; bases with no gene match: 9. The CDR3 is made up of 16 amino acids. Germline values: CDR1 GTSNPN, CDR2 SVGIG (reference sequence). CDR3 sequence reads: CAWSVGWDRWADTQYF. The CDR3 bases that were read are TGTGCCTGGAGTGTAGGATGGGACAGGTGGGCAGATACG.

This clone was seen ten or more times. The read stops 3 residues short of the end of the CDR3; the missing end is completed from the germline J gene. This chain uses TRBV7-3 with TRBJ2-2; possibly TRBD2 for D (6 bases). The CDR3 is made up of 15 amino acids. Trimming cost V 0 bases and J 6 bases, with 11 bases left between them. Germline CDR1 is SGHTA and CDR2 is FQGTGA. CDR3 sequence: CASSLTTGGAGELFF. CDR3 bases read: TGTGCCAGCAGCTTAACTACAGGAGGGGCCGGGGAG.

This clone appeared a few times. CDR3 in amino acids: CASSRDIYQPQHF. The sequenced CDR3 bases are TGTGCCAGCAGCCGCGACATATATCAGCCC. The rearrangement uses TRBV7-9 and TRBJ1-5; D uncertain. The CDR3 is cut off 3 residues early in the read; its end comes from the germline J gene. Per the germline V gene, CDR1 is SEHNR and CDR2 is FQNEAQ (reference sequence). There are 13 residues in the CDR3. Deletions cut 5 bases from V and 5 bases from J, with 10 bases between.

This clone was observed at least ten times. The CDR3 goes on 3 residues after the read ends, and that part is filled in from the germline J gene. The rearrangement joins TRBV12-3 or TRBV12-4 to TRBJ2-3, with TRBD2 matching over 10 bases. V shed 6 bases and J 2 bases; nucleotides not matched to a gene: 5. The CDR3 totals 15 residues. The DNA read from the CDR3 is TGTGCCAGCAGGGAACTAGCGGGGCCCACAGATACG. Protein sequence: CASRELAGPTDT. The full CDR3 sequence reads CASRELAGPTDTQYF.